Each of the 12 T cell receptor beta chains below was sequenced from the same sample in a study of CXCR3-negative and CXCR3-positive naive CD8 T cells. Notes on the study in general: The study found more hydrophobic TRB CDR3s in CXCR3-positive naive cells than in CXCR3-negative naive cells.

Their cognate antigens are unknown. Each TRB cDNA library was prepared by 5' RACE (with UMI labels). TCRdb re-called the 5' RACE reads and catalogs CDR3 proteins one per entry, DNA excluded. The sample's table shows some 110,000 distinct CDR3 sequences. Sequencing was done on a sample of naive CXCR3+ CD8+ T cells from blood. Stated subset: CD45RO-CCR7+CD27+CD95- naive CD8+ T cells expressing CXCR3 (TNR3+). These receptors all come from a human donor in good health. Some clones in this sample may be carry-over from other donors' samples.

The rearrangement links TRBV20-1 to TRBJ2-7; TCRdb designates TRBD1, a call that cannot be tested without DNA. Germline values: CDR1 DFQATT, CDR2 SNEGSKA (reference sequence). The CDR3 totals 13 residues. CDR3 region: CSARRTASYEQYF.

The gene calls are TRBV23-1 and TRBJ2-1; TCRdb returns TRBD1, unconfirmable since there is no DNA. TRBV23-1 is an open reading frame, and its role is uncertain. The CDR3 length is 13 residues. The CDR3 loop reads CASRPPLTNEQFF.

This chain's CDR3 is CATSSLSRQGRSYNEQFF. The J gene is TRBJ2-1, the V gene TRBV15; TCRdb designates TRBD1, a call that cannot be tested without DNA. Germline-derived CDR1 and CDR2 are LNHNV and YYDKDF (reference sequence). This CDR3 has 18 residues.

The rearrangement uses TRBV20-1 and TRBJ1-2; the D gene TCRdb calls, TRBD1, cannot be checked with no DNA. Germline V gene lookup returns CDR1 DFQATT and CDR2 SNEGSKA (reference sequence). The length of the CDR3 is 14 residues. CDR3: CSARDRQGDYGYTF.

CDR3: CATSDGVYEQYF. The chain recombines TRBV24-1 with TRBJ2-7. There are 12 residues in the CDR3. Germline CDR1 KGHDR, CDR2 SFDVKD.

V usage is TRBV29-1 and J usage is TRBJ2-7; the D call from TCRdb, TRBD2, cannot be confirmed without DNA. The CDR3 is 14 residues long. Germline assignment: CDR1 SQVTM and CDR2 ANQGSEA. CDR3 residues: CSVEVVSDSYEQYF.

The V call is TRBV4-3, the J call TRBJ2-5; TCRdb's D call of TRBD2 is untestable without DNA. Germline V gene lookup returns CDR1 LGHNA and CDR2 YSLEER. The CDR3 totals 17 residues. The CDR3 loop is CASSQDGERGGQETQYF.

This chain connects TRBV19 to TRBJ1-5; the TRBD1 assignment by TCRdb is unverifiable without DNA. Per the germline V gene, CDR1 is LNHDA and CDR2 is SQIVND (reference sequence). The CDR3 is made up of 15 amino acids. The CDR3 here is CASNPSGVIVQPQHF.

This chain links TRBV7-2 with TRBJ1-5; lacking DNA, the TRBD1 call made by TCRdb goes unchecked. Germline V gene sequence: CDR1 SGHTA, CDR2 FQGNSA. CDR3 length: 14 amino acids. The CDR3 protein is CASSYYRGRQPQHF.

V usage is TRBV6-2 or TRBV6-3 and J usage is TRBJ2-1; with no DNA, the TCRdb D assignment of TRBD2 cannot be verified. Germline CDR1 is MNHEY and CDR2 is SVGEGT. The CDR3 is 16 residues long. CDR3 sequence: CASRTPLLAGRDEQFF.

The chain has TRBV6-6 and TRBJ2-1; the TRBD2 assignment by TCRdb is unverifiable without DNA. The CDR3 covers 17 residues. Germline V lookup: CDR1 MNHNY, CDR2 SVGAGI (reference sequence). CDR3 amino acids: CASSYGEAPTIYNEQFF.

CDR3 residues: CASSLAYPTNTGELFF. The V gene is TRBV5-1, the J gene TRBJ2-2. The germline V gene encodes CDR1 SGHRS and CDR2 YFSETQ. This CDR3 is built from 16 residues.